The rows below give T cell receptor beta chains drawn from one sample of a study of T cell responses to AZD1222 COVID-19 vaccine. Sequencing used immunoSEQ multiplex PCR; TCRdb keeps in-frame clones, though not all of them. The sample has approximately 190,000 clones, about 94% seen once. The sequencing here drew on peripheral blood, taken on day 0 of AZD1222 vaccination. These receptors were collected from an adult in good health. Each CDR3 is given with its conserved first and last residue. Fields, in order: clone size, D gene, J gene, V gene, CDR3 protein, CDR3 DNA. The D gene is left open where the match is weak. Rows give clone size only sometimes, using once, few, many, or a class for an expanded clone.

>-|-|TRBJ2-1|TRBV5-4
CASSPVNANEQFF
TGTGCCAGCAGCCCGGTTAACGCGAATGAGCAGTTCTTC
>-|TRBD2|TRBJ2-7|TRBV9
CASSPGLALYEQYF
TGTGCCAGCAGCCCGGGACTAGCGCTCTACGAGCAGTACTTC
>-|TRBD1|TRBJ1-2|TRBV29-1
CSVDGTGGYGYTF
TGCAGCGTCGACGGGACAGGGGGCTATGGCTACACCTTC
>-|-|TRBJ1-1|TRBV3-1/TRBV3-2
CASSQFQNTEAFF
TGTGCCAGCAGCCAATTCCAGAACACTGAAGCTTTCTTT
>-|-|TRBJ2-5|TRBV19
CASSIAPPRGTQYF
TGTGCCAGTAGTATAGCACCTCCTCGGGGGACCCAGTACTTC
>-|-|TRBJ1-1|TRBV9
CASKRQENTEAFF
TGTGCCAGCAAGCGGCAGGAGAACACTGAAGCTTTCTTT
>-|-|TRBJ2-1|TRBV6-4
CASNRPGNSYNEQFF
TGTGCCAGCAACCGACCCGGGAACTCCTACAATGAGCAGTTCTTC
>-|-|TRBJ1-6|TRBV7-8
CASSPLAPPNSPLHF
TGTGCCAGCAGCCCTTTGGCTCCGCCTAATTCACCCCTCCACTTT
>-|-|TRBJ2-1|TRBV27
CASSLSPGNEQFF
TGTGCCAGCAGTTTATCGCCGGGGAATGAGCAGTTCTTC
>-|-|TRBJ2-5|TRBV19
CASSRAVRGGYQTQYF
TGTGCCAGTAGTAGAGCGGTCCGAGGGGGATATCAGACCCAGTACTTC
>-|TRBD1|TRBJ1-5|TRBV28
CASSLQGAHQPQHF
TGTGCCAGCAGTTTACAGGGGGCACACCAGCCCCAGCATTTT
>-|-|TRBJ2-3|TRBV30
CAWSDKDTQYF
TGTGCCTGGAGCGATAAAGATACGCAGTATTTT
>-|TRBD2|TRBJ2-7|TRBV7-2
CASSLLGGRGYEQYF
TGTGCCAGCAGCTTATTGGGCGGGAGAGGCTACGAGCAGTACTTC
>many|-|TRBJ1-5|TRBV27
CASSRGGSSNQPQHF
TGTGCCAGCAGCCGAGGTGGCAGTAGCAATCAGCCCCAGCATTTT
>-|-|TRBJ2-3|TRBV2
CASSPHLSDTQYF
TGTGCCAGCAGCCCACACCTCTCGGATACGCAGTATTTT
>-|-|TRBJ1-3|TRBV25-1
CASSEFSGNTIYF
TGTGCCAGCAGTGAATTTTCTGGAAACACCATATATTTT
>-|TRBD1|TRBJ1-3|TRBV5-1
CASSRGQGFTGNTIYF
TGCGCCAGCAGCAGGGGACAGGGGTTTACTGGAAACACCATATATTTT
>-|-|TRBJ2-1|TRBV28
CASNPRPGTGYNEQFF
TGTGCCAGCAACCCCCGCCCGGGGACTGGATACAATGAGCAGTTCTTC
>-|-|TRBJ1-3|TRBV2
CASSESGPSNGNTIYF
TGTGCCAGCAGTGAATCGGGTCCTTCAAACGGAAACACCATATATTTT
>-|-|TRBJ1-3|TRBV27
CASRGGGLGNTIYF
TGTGCCAGCCGAGGTGGGGGTCTCGGAAACACCATATATTTT
>-|-|TRBJ1-6|TRBV11-2
CASSLGAGYNSPLHF
TGTGCCAGCAGCTTAGGAGCGGGGTATAATTCACCCCTCCACTTT
>-|TRBD2|TRBJ2-2|TRBV19
CASSKLTSGRGLTGELFF
TGTGCCAGTAGTAAATTGACTAGCGGGAGGGGTCTCACCGGGGAGCTGTTTTTT
>-|-|TRBJ2-1|TRBV13
CASSSAAGEQFF
TGTGCCAGCAGCTCCGCTGCGGGGGAGCAGTTCTTC
>-|-|TRBJ2-7|TRBV24-1
CATSDIGTSDEQYF
TGTGCCACCAGTGACATCGGGACATCGGACGAGCAGTACTTC
>-|-|TRBJ1-2|TRBV19
CASTVGQTFGYTF
TGTGCCAGTACCGTGGGACAAACCTTTGGCTACACCTTC
>-|TRBD2|TRBJ2-2|TRBV27
CASTSGRGGELFF
TGTGCCAGCACTAGCGGGAGAGGCGGGGAGCTGTTTTTT
>-|TRBD1|TRBJ1-4|TRBV28
CASINSPPRQGGFEKLFF
TGTGCCAGCATTAACTCCCCCCCGCGACAGGGCGGTTTTGAAAAACTGTTTTTT
>-|-|TRBJ1-4|TRBV20-1
CSARGQEKLFF
TGCAGTGCTAGGGGTCAGGAAAAACTGTTTTTT
>-|-|TRBJ1-4|TRBV19
CATSQGDSANEKLFF
TGTGCCACCTCTCAGGGAGATAGCGCTAATGAAAAACTGTTTTTT
>-|-|TRBJ1-1|TRBV27
CASSLFPGNTEAFF
TGTGCCAGCAGTTTATTTCCAGGGAACACTGAAGCTTTCTTT
>-|-|TRBJ1-1|TRBV25-1
CASSEYGGNTEAFF
TGTGCCAGCAGTGAATACGGGGGGAACACTGAAGCTTTCTTT
>few|-|TRBJ2-7|TRBV5-1
CASSLGRLNSYEQYF
TGCGCCAGCAGCTTGGGACGACTCAACTCCTACGAGCAGTACTTC
>once|-|TRBJ1-5|TRBV28
CASSLAEQGQQPQHF
TGTGCCAGCAGTTTAGCGGAACAGGGTCAGCAGCCCCAGCATTTT
>many|-|TRBJ2-2|TRBV7-3
CASSLPGQNTGELFF
TGTGCCAGCAGCTTACCGGGACAGAACACCGGGGAGCTGTTTTTT
>-|-|TRBJ2-5|TRBV5-5
CASLQAGRETQYF
TGTGCCAGTTTACAGGCGGGTCGAGAGACCCAGTACTTC
>-|-|TRBJ1-1|TRBV6-8
CASCLVGTEAFF
TGTGCCAGCTGCCTTGTTGGCACTGAAGCTTTCTTT
>-|-|TRBJ1-2|TRBV24-1
CAPPGHLYGYTF
TGTGCCCCACCGGGACATCTCTATGGCTACACCTTC
>-|TRBD2|TRBJ2-1|TRBV7-8
CASSLGPGLAGGREQFF
TGTGCCAGCAGCTTAGGCCCGGGACTAGCGGGAGGTAGGGAGCAGTTCTTC
>once|-|TRBJ1-6|TRBV30
CARSGEVGPSLHF
TGTGCCCGATCCGGGGAAGTAGGTCCGTCCCTCCACTTT
>-|TRBD1|TRBJ1-2|TRBV19
CASRQGVNYGYTF
TGTGCCAGCCGACAGGGGGTGAACTATGGCTACACCTTC
>-|-|TRBJ1-5|TRBV7-2
CASSPGSLGQPQHF
TGTGCCAGCAGCCCCGGGTCTCTAGGGCAGCCCCAGCATTTT
>-|-|TRBJ2-1|TRBV15
CATSRVDNEQFF
TGTGCCACCAGCAGAGTGGACAATGAGCAGTTCTTC
>-|-|TRBJ2-2|TRBV19
CASSLQGSNTGELFF
TGTGCCAGTAGCCTACAGGGCTCGAACACCGGGGAGCTGTTTTTT
>once|-|TRBJ1-1|TRBV12-3/TRBV12-4
CASRWTDEAFF
TGTGCCAGCAGATGGACAGATGAAGCTTTCTTT
>-|-|TRBJ1-1|TRBV30
CAWREGHRAFF
TGTGCCTGGAGGGAGGGACATCGGGCTTTCTTT
>-|-|TRBJ2-7|TRBV5-1
CASSEPGAAHEQYF
TGCGCCAGCAGCGAACCTGGGGCGGCCCACGAGCAGTACTTC
>-|-|TRBJ2-1|TRBV2
CASSEAWNEQFF
TGTGCCAGCAGTGAAGCGTGGAATGAGCAGTTCTTC
>-|TRBD2|TRBJ2-7|TRBV4-3
CASSQVASGSRYEQYF
TGCGCCAGCAGCCAGGTAGCTAGCGGGAGCAGGTACGAGCAGTACTTC